This T cell receptor beta chain was captured by sequencing in a study of regulatory T cells in long-lasting Graves disease. Time point denoted: newly diagnosed GD, antithyroid drugs for less than 3 months. Construction of the TCR library relied on RNA isolated from PBMCs. Trimming left V 6 bases short and J 0 bases short, with 15 bases between. The germline V gene encodes CDR1 SNHLY and CDR2 FYNNEI. The CDR3 has 16 residues. Libraries of TCR beta came from iRepertoire HTBI primers plus Arm-PCR of CDR3 regions. TCRdb reprocessed the multiplex PCR reads via MiXCR and lists one record per CDR3 protein. The sample holds roughly 350,000 distinct CDR3 sequences; 16% are singletons and the top ten take 25% to 30%. This sample was also put to use in a study of T cells in Graves' hyperthyroidism and ophthalmopathy.

Specimen: peripheral blood mononuclear cells (PBMCs), collected at new diagnosis, from a patient treated with antithyroid drugs. This sequence was found in a man aged 40-49 years with Graves disease. This sequence joins TRBV2 and TRBJ1-5; D is perhaps TRBD1 (5 bases). In DNA form, the CDR3 reads TGTGCCAGCAGGGGGGACGGCACTTATAGCAATCAGCCCCAGCATTTT. This gives the protein CASRGDGTYSNQPQHF.